This TCR beta chain was captured by sequencing in a study of vaccination effects on CD4 cells after COVID-19. About the research overall: Among convalescent patients, two provided samples 16 days and one week before vaccination.

Sequencing used immunoSEQ multiplex PCR; TCRdb keeps in-frame clones, though not all of them. The repertoire holds about 36,000 clones, with approximately 72% as singletons. The CDR3 is made up of 20 amino acids. Germline-derived CDR1 and CDR2 are MGHRA and YSYEKL. Germline trimming cut 3 bases from V and 8 bases from J; bases unmatched to any gene: 23. About this clone: Its antigen is undetermined.

Expansion of antigen-specific CD4+ T cells with viral peptide pools was carried out by the ViraFEST assay before sequencing. The culture ran for less than 12 days, and then CD4+ T cells were isolated. This individual contracted SARS-CoV-2 between March and December 2020, as verified by PCR. Half-medium exchanges with IL-2 medium took place on days 3 and 7. Sequences were derived from CD4+ T cells from PBMCs cultured with HCoV-NL63 spike peptides, sampled before COVID-19 vaccination. This receptor was identified in a human donor who had a prior SARS-CoV-2 infection. The J gene is TRBJ2-1, the V gene TRBV4-1, with 9 bases matching TRBD2. In DNA, the CDR3 is TGCGCCAGCAGCCAGAGGGTTTTGGCGGGAGGGCCCTCTAGGGTCCATGAGCAGTTCTTC. Its protein is CASSQRVLAGGPSRVHEQFF.